This T cell receptor (beta chain) was sequenced during a study of blood T cell repertoires in COVID-19. The overall study: Specimens from acute and convalescent COVID-19 originated in the United States, Italy and Spain. PBMCs, B-cell-depleted T cells, or T cells were the source of the cDNA or gDNA that made up the material.

Germline CDR1 KGHSH, CDR2 LQKENI. Trimming shortened V by 0 bases and J by 10 bases, and 16 bases separated the two germline ends. The CDR3 totals 15 residues. How the authors handled the data: Using reference gene primer amplification, nucleated cell counts were estimated. Assay: immunoSEQ multiplex PCR; the TCRdb copy retains only in-frame clones and omits some. V and J calls plus clone size are reproduced from that table; the DNA served to infer D and trimming. Here the sample spans nearly 200,000 clones, 80% to 85% being singletons. The chain joins TRBV18 to TRBJ2-1, with D perhaps matching TRBD1 (6 bases). The TCR was taken from a human donor in a cohort sampled during active COVID-19. The sample taken for sequencing was peripheral blood. The CDR3 sequence: CASSPPMGQEVEQFF. CDR3 DNA: TGTGCCAGCTCACCACCTATGGGACAAGAAGTGGAGCAGTTCTTC.